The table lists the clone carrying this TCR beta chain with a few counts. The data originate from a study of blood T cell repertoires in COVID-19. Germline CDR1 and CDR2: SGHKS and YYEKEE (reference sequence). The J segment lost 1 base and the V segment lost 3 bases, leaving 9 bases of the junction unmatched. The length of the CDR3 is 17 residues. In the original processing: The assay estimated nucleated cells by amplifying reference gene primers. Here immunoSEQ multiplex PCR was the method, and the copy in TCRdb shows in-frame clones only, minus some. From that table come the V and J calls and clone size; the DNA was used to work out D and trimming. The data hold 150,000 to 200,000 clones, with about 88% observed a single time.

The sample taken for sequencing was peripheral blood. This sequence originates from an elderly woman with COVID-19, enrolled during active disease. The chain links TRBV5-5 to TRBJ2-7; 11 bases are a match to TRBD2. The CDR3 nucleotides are TGTGCCAGCAGCTACGGGGTGGGACTAGCGGCTTCCTACGAGCAGTACTTC. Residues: CASSYGVGLAASYEQYF. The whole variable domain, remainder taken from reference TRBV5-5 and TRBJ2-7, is DAGVTQSPTHLIKTRGQQVTLRCSPISGHKSVSWYQQVLGQGPQFIFQYYEKEERGRGNFPDRFSARQFPNYSSELNVNALLLGDSALYLCASSYGVGLAASYEQYFGPGTRLTVT.